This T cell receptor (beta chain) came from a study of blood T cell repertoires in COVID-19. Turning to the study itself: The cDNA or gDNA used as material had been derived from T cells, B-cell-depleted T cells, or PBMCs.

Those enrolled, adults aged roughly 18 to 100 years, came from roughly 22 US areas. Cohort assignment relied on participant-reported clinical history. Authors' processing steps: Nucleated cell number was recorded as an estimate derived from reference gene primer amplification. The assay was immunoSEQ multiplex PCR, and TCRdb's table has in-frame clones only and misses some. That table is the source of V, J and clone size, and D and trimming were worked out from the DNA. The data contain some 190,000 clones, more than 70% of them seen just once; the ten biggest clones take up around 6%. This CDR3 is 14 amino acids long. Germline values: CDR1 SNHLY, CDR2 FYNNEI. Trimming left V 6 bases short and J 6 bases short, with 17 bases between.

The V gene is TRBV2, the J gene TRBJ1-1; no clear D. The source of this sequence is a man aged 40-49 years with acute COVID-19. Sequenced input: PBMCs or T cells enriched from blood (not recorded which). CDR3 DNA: TGTGCCAGCAGGAGTGAGTGGGTCGGGGCTGAAGCTTTCTTT. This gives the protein CASRSEWVGAEAFF.